Listed here are 18 T cell receptor beta chains from one sample, sequenced in a study of identical twins (dated by TCRdb to 2015 to 2016). The library was obtained by 5' RACE. Reads for this sample came from an Illumina HiSeq 2000. TCRdb trimmed public reads at Q25 via fastp, called clones via MiXCR and kept in-frame beta chains. Rows matching on CDR3 protein sequence are summarized as one entry with the most common DNA and genes. In all, the sample holds some 710,000 distinct CDR3 sequences, and around 5.7% of those were seen once. Of the sample, under 2% falls within the top ten clones. Input material: naive T cells sorted from blood. In the paper's terms, the cell subset or site label means: cells isolated with a human naive T-cell isolation kit. The receptor source for this set is a man aged 18 to 35 in good health.

At least ten counts were recorded for this clonotype. The chain couples TRBV29-1 to TRBJ2-1; 10 bases match TRBD2. This CDR3 is built from 13 residues. V was pared by 8 bases and J by 4 bases, with 5 bases of the junction left unmatched. Germline assignment: CDR1 SQVTM and CDR2 ANQGSEA. CDR3 sequence (DNA): TGCAGCCTTACTAGCGGGACGTACAATGAGCAGTTCTTC. It translates to CSLTSGTYNEQFF.

This rearrangement joins TRBV7-9 to TRBJ2-3, with D uncertain. Germline V gene lookup returns CDR1 SEHNR and CDR2 FQNEAQ (reference sequence). This CDR3 region has 12 residues. The V end was cut by 8 bases, the J end by 2 bases, with 8 bases between. The CDR3 reads CASDKDTDTQYF. In nucleotides, the CDR3 is TGTGCCAGCGACAAGGACACAGATACGCAGTATTTT.

This clonotype has a count of ten or more. In nucleotides, the CDR3 is TGCAGCGTTGATTCTAGGCTAGCGGGCTACAATGAGCAGTTCTTC. As protein: CSVDSRLAGYNEQFF. This rearrangement joins TRBV29-1 to TRBJ2-1, with 8 bases matching TRBD2. The length of the CDR3 is 15 residues. V was pared by 3 bases and J by 3 bases, with 7 bases of the junction left unmatched. From germline, CDR1 is SQVTM and CDR2 ANQGSEA.

The gene calls are TRBV6-5 and TRBJ1-2; D possibly corresponds to TRBD1 (6 bases). The ends were cut back, 0 bases at V and 4 bases at J, with 15 bases in the middle. The CDR3 spans 16 residues. Looked up from germline, CDR1 is MNHEY and CDR2 is SVGAGI. The DNA for the CDR3 is TGTGCCAGCAGTTACTCGATAGTACAGGGCATCTATGGCTACACCTTC. Amino acids: CASSYSIVQGIYGYTF.

This clonotype was observed a handful of times. The chain is built from TRBV20-1 and TRBJ1-2, with D possibly matching TRBD1 (6 bases). CDR3 size: 14 residues. With 3 bases removed from V and 2 bases from J, the gap between germline ends came to 13 bases. The germline V gene encodes CDR1 DFQATT and CDR2 SNEGSKA (reference sequence). CDR3: CSASQGQQNYGYTF. The DNA for the CDR3 is TGCAGTGCTAGTCAGGGACAACAAAACTATGGCTACACCTTC.

This clonotype was counted many times. The J gene is TRBJ2-1, the V gene TRBV6-1, with D possibly matching TRBD2 (6 bases). Trimming took 7 bases from V and 7 from J, leaving 17 bases between them. Germline values: CDR1 MNHNS, CDR2 SASEGT. The length of the CDR3 is 14 residues. The CDR3 region has the DNA TGTGCCAGCACTCCGGCGGGATTATCAAATGAGCAGTTCTTC. It codes for CASTPAGLSNEQFF.

The table lists this clonotype with a few counts. The rearrangement links TRBV12-2 to TRBJ1-3. TRBV12-2 is given as a pseudogene. The CDR3 length is 13 residues. The CDR3 region has the DNA TGTGCAACCGGGGACTTCTACTGGGTCACCATATATTTT. Translating gives CATGDFYWVTIYF.

The chain uses TRBV18 and TRBJ2-5; TRBD2 agrees at 9 bases. V lost 6 bases, J lost 0 bases, and 8 bases stayed unmatched. Germline-derived CDR1 and CDR2 are KGHSH and LQKENI. This CDR3 is built from 16 residues. The CDR3 bases are TGTGCCAGCTCCCCTCAACTAGCGGGTCACCAAGAGACCCAGTACTTC. Translation gives CASSPQLAGHQETQYF.

This clonotype was recorded at least ten times. The chain recombines TRBV20-1 with TRBJ2-1; 14 nucleotides line up with TRBD2. CDR1 and CDR2 (germline): DFQATT, SNEGSKA (reference sequence). The CDR3 sequence is 16 residues long. J was trimmed by 8 bases and V by 6 bases; bases with no gene match: 12. In DNA, the CDR3 is TGCAGTGCCCCCTCGGGACTAGCGGGAGATTGGGATGAGCAGTTCTTC. Amino acid sequence: CSAPSGLAGDWDEQFF.

There are many counts of this clonotype. The V and J genes are TRBV12-3 or TRBV12-4 and TRBJ1-5; no reliable D call. This CDR3 is built from 14 residues. The ends were cut back, 3 bases at V and 3 bases at J, with 9 bases in the middle. This CDR3 reads CASSLGLVNQPQHF. CDR3 nucleotide sequence: TGTGCCAGCAGTTTGGGTTTAGTCAATCAGCCCCAGCATTTT.

The chain carries TRBV5-1 and TRBJ2-1; the match to TRBD2 covers 15 bases. J was trimmed by 9 bases and V by 2 bases; bases with no gene match: 3. The CDR3 contains 15 residues. From germline, CDR1 is SGHRS and CDR2 YFSETQ. CDR3 nucleotides: TGCGCCAGCAGCTTTCCGGGACTAGCGGGAGGTGAGCAGTTCTTC. This translates into CASSFPGLAGGEQFF. Filled out from reference TRBV5-1 and TRBJ2-1, the complete variable domain reads KAGVTQTPRYLIKTRGQQVTLSCSPISGHRSVSWYQQTPGQGLQFLFEYFSETQRNKGNFPGRFSGRQFSNSRSEMNVSTLELGDSALYLCASSFPGLAGGEQFFGPGTRLTVL.

This clonotype was counted many times. The chain has TRBV20-1 and TRBJ2-7, with 14 bases identical to TRBD2. This CDR3 is 14 amino acids long. J gave up 4 bases and V 6 bases, and 5 bases lay outside the gene matches. Germline V gene lookup returns CDR1 DFQATT and CDR2 SNEGSKA (reference sequence). CDR3 sequence: CSAAGLAGAYEQYF. The CDR3 nucleotides are TGCAGTGCCGCGGGACTAGCGGGGGCTTACGAGCAGTACTTC.

This rearrangement joins TRBV5-1 to TRBJ2-2; the match to TRBD2 covers 12 bases. Germline CDR1 reads SGHRS; CDR2 reads YFSETQ. This CDR3 is 16 amino acids long. The junction had 5 bases not matched to a gene; V was cut back by 7 bases and J by 1 base. This CDR3 is CASGPLAGGNTGELFF. In DNA, the CDR3 is TGCGCCAGCGGCCCACTAGCGGGAGGGAACACCGGGGAGCTGTTTTTT. The whole variable domain, remainder taken from reference TRBV5-1 and TRBJ2-2, is KAGVTQTPRYLIKTRGQQVTLSCSPISGHRSVSWYQQTPGQGLQFLFEYFSETQRNKGNFPGRFSGRQFSNSRSEMNVSTLELGDSALYLCASGPLAGGNTGELFFGEGSRLTVL.

The rearrangement uses TRBV5-1 and TRBJ2-7; D not resolved. Germline loops: CDR1 SGHRS, CDR2 YFSETQ. The CDR3 spans 15 residues. Trimming took 0 bases from V and 0 from J, leaving 10 bases between them. CDR3 coding DNA: TGCGCCAGCAGCTTGGTTGGGTCGGTCTCCTACGAGCAGTACTTC. Translating it yields CASSLVGSVSYEQYF.

The J gene is TRBJ2-1, the V gene TRBV7-8; 13 nucleotides align to TRBD2. The CDR3 runs to 14 residues. In germline, CDR1 is SGHVS, CDR2 FQNEAQ. V shed 6 bases and J 8 bases; nucleotides not matched to a gene: 4. The CDR3 DNA reads TGTGCCAGCAGGGGACTAGCGGGACAGCATGAGCAGTTCTTC. Protein product: CASRGLAGQHEQFF.

The chain employs TRBV7-9 and TRBJ2-1; unclear D gene. The CDR3 has 12 residues. Germline CDR1 reads SEHNR; CDR2 reads FQNEAQ (reference sequence). The V and J ends lost 1 base and 16 bases respectively, with 14 bases between them. This chain's CDR3 is CASSLELRWLFF. For the CDR3, the DNA is TGTGCCAGCAGCTTAGAGTTACGGTGGCTCTTCTTC.

This clonotype occurred a few times. The chain couples TRBV7-2 to TRBJ2-2, with D possibly being TRBD1 (6 bases). The germline gives CDR1 SGHTA, CDR2 FQGNSA. With 5 bases removed from V and 0 bases from J, the gap between germline ends came to 13 bases. This CDR3 has 16 amino acids. Here the CDR3 reads CASSPTGTTNTGELFF. The CDR3 DNA sequence: TGTGCCAGCAGCCCAACCGGGACAACGAACACCGGGGAGCTGTTTTTT.

Many counts were recorded for this clonotype. V gene TRBV5-1 combines with J gene TRBJ2-7; 8 bases align to TRBD1. Germline lookup yields CDR1 SGHRS and CDR2 YFSETQ. This CDR3 has 15 residues. V was pared by 4 bases and J by 4 bases, with 10 bases of the junction left unmatched. In DNA form, the CDR3 reads TGCGCCAGCAGCCCAGGGCCGGACAGGGTATACGAGCAGTACGTC. Protein product: CASSPGPDRVYEQYV.